This T cell receptor (beta chain) was obtained from a study of blood T cell repertoires in COVID-19. For the study at large: T cells, B-cell-depleted T cells, or PBMCs supplied cDNA or gDNA.

As handled by the study authors: From reference gene primer amplification, estimates of nucleated cell counts were derived. The assay was immunoSEQ multiplex PCR, and TCRdb's table has in-frame clones only and misses some. D and trimming were read from the DNA, whereas the V and J calls and clone size are those reported in that table. Of 50,000 to 65,000 clones detected, approximately 87% appear once; the ten largest clones hold roughly 4.5%. The CDR3 contains 15 residues. The J segment lost 7 bases and the V segment lost 3 bases, leaving 11 bases of the junction unmatched. Germline loops: CDR1 DFQATT, CDR2 SNEGSKA (reference sequence).

This receptor was obtained from a man between 40 and 49 years old with active COVID-19. The V call is TRBV20-1, the J call TRBJ1-5; 8 nucleotides line up with TRBD1. Sequences were obtained from peripheral blood. The CDR3 reads CSASEGTGALQPQHF. CDR3 nucleotides: TGCAGTGCTAGTGAAGGGACAGGCGCTCTACAGCCCCAGCATTTT.